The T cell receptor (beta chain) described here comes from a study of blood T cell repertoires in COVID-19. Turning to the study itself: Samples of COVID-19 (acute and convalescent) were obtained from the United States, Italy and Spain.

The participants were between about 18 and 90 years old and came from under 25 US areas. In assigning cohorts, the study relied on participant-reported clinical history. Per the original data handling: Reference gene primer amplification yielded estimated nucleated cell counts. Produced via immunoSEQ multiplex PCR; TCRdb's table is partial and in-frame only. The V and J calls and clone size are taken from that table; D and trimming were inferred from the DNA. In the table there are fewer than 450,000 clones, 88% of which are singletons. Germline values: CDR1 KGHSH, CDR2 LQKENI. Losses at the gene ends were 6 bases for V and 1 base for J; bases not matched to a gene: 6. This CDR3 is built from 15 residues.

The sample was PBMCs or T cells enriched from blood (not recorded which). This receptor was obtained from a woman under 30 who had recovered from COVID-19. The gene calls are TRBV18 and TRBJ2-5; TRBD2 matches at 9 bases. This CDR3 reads CASSFRRGGQETQYF. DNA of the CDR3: TGTGCCAGCTCCTTCCGGCGGGGGGGCCAAGAGACCCAGTACTTC.